This T cell receptor (beta chain) was sequenced for a study of T cell responses to AZD1222 COVID-19 vaccine. Germline V gene lookup returns CDR1 MDHEN and CDR2 SYDVKM. The CDR3 covers 13 residues. The V and J ends lost 7 bases and 7 bases respectively, with 11 bases between them. Assay: immunoSEQ multiplex PCR; the TCRdb copy retains only in-frame clones and omits some. The data show 100,000 to 120,000 clones, about 86% seen once. This sequence joins TRBV28 and TRBJ1-6; D is undetermined. This clonotype was obtained from an adult in good health. The sequenced sample was peripheral blood, obtained on day 0 of AZD1222 vaccination. CDR3 in DNA: TGTGCCAGCACCCCTCGGCAGAATTCACCCCTCCACTTT. This codes for CASTPRQNSPLHF.